The TCR beta chain under discussion was sequenced for a study of blood T cells in healthy people across ages. The study, taken as a whole, reports: It was not known whether donors were CMV positive (a possible confounder of expanded clonotype changes).

As to this clonotype: The antigen is undetermined.

Alongside a J-beta primer mix, a sample-barcoded 5' primer served in a second PCR lasting about 7 to 12 cycles. Each cDNA molecule was tagged by a template-switch adaptor that had 12 random nucleotides. One entry per CDR3 protein, called by TCRdb with MiXCR from the 5' RACE reads. The profile shows some 710,000 distinct CDR3 sequences, 20% to 25% of them singletons. Per germline, CDR1 SNHLY and CDR2 FYNNEI. This CDR3 has 14 amino acids. The V end was cut by 0 bases, the J end by 6 bases, with 11 bases between. The J gene is TRBJ1-2, the V gene TRBV2; D is undetermined. The material sequenced was blood. The sequence derives from a man in his 70s in good health. CDR3 DNA sequence: TGTGCCAGCAGTGAAGCCGAGGTCGGCGATGGCTACACCTTC. Amino acid sequence: CASSEAEVGDGYTF.